The 31 T cell receptor beta chains listed next were all sequenced from one sample in a study of blood T cell repertoires in COVID-19. Sequencing used immunoSEQ multiplex PCR; TCRdb keeps in-frame clones, though not all of them. The table has approximately 100,000 clones, roughly 81% seen once. Input material: peripheral blood. These receptors were obtained from a human donor in a cohort sampled during active COVID-19.

V is TRBV5-6 and J is TRBJ2-3; D might be TRBD1 (6 bases). Trimming pared 2 bases from V and 1 base from J, leaving 11 bases between. The CDR3 extends over 15 amino acids. Germline assignment: CDR1 SGHDT and CDR2 YYEEEE. Here the CDR3 reads CASSFGRGRTDTQYF. In DNA, the CDR3 is TGTGCCAGCAGCTTTGGCAGGGGCCGCACAGATACGCAGTATTTT.

The V call is TRBV6-5, the J call TRBJ2-5, with TRBD2 as a possible D gene (7 bases). The CDR3 is made up of 14 amino acids. Germline lookup yields CDR1 MNHEY and CDR2 SVGAGI. The V gene lost 6 bases and the J gene lost 4 bases, with 15 bases spanning the gap. CDR3 in DNA: TGTGCCAGCAGACGGGGGGCGTCCCCAGAGACCCAGTACTTC. Translation gives CASRRGASPETQYF.

The rearrangement links TRBV24-1 to TRBJ2-1; 12 bases agree with TRBD1. V dropped 0 bases and J dropped 7; count of bases not matched to a gene: 6. CDR3 size: 17 residues. Germline CDR1 reads KGHDR; CDR2 reads SFDVKD. The CDR3 loop is CATSDLTSGQGANEQFF. For the CDR3, the DNA is TGTGCCACCAGTGATTTGACGTCGGGACAGGGGGCGAATGAGCAGTTCTTC.

This clone counts as medium-sized. This chain connects TRBV10-3 to TRBJ2-3, with TRBD2 matching over 10 bases. The CDR3 is 15 amino acids. Germline CDR1 reads ENHRY; CDR2 reads SYGVKD. V lost 4 bases, J lost 1 base, and 2 bases stayed unmatched. The CDR3 region has the DNA TGTGCCATCAGTGGGCTAGCGGGGGGCACAGATACGCAGTATTTT. It is translated as CAISGLAGGTDTQYF.

J is TRBJ2-5 and V is TRBV13; possible D gene TRBD2, 5 bases. In germline, CDR1 is PRHDT, CDR2 FYEKMQ (reference sequence). The CDR3 runs 13 residues. Trimming took off 3 bases at V and 2 bases at J, with 7 bases between the two ends. The CDR3, as DNA: TGTGCCAGCAGCTTCGGACTGCAAGAGACCCAGTACTTC. It codes for CASSFGLQETQYF. Using reference TRBV13 and TRBJ2-5 for the parts outside the CDR3, the full variable domain is AAGVIQSPRHLIKEKRETATLKCYPIPRHDTVYWYQQGPGQDPQFLISFYEKMQSDKGSIPDRFSAQQFSDYHSELNMSSLELGDSALYFCASSFGLQETQYFGPGTRLLVL.

The chain recombines TRBV11-2 with TRBJ2-2; a weak D match, TRBD1 (6 bases). The V end lost 2 bases, the J end lost 1 base, and 11 bases lay between the germline ends. This CDR3 has 16 residues. Germline V gives CDR1 SGHAT, CDR2 FQNNGV. The CDR3 nucleotides are TGTGCCAGCAGCTTAAATGGACAGCGGAACACCGGGGAGCTGTTTTTT. The encoded protein is CASSLNGQRNTGELFF. Together with reference TRBV11-2 and TRBJ2-2, the CDR3 gives the full variable domain: EAGVAQSPRYKIIEKRQSVAFWCNPISGHATLYWYQQILGQGPKLLIQFQNNGVVDDSQLPKDRFSAERLKGVDSTLKIQPAKLEDSAVYLCASSLNGQRNTGELFFGEGSRLTVL.

CDR3 DNA: TGTGCCAGCAGTTACAGCGGGGCCAACGTCCTGACTTTC. It codes for CASSYSGANVLTF. The chain recombines TRBV6-6 with TRBJ2-6; D call uncertain. The CDR3 runs 13 residues. In germline, CDR1 is MNHNY, CDR2 SVGAGI (reference sequence). V was shortened by 2 bases and J by 4 bases, with 3 bases between the two germline ends.

The count of this clone is one. The rearrangement uses TRBV7-2 and TRBJ2-1, with a tentative D call TRBD2 (6 bases). CDR3 size: 15 residues. Germline-derived CDR1 and CDR2 are SGHTA and FQGNSA. Between the trimmed V and J ends, which lost 5 bases and 8 bases, there was a span of 19 bases. The CDR3 region is CASSPNAGTQDEQFF. The CDR3 DNA reads TGTGCCAGCAGCCCGAACGCGGGGACTCAAGATGAGCAGTTCTTC.

V and J are TRBV3-1 (or the pseudogene TRBV3-2) and TRBJ2-5, with TRBD1 identical over 7 bases. CDR3 length: 19 residues. After removal of 1 base from V and 1 base from J, the junction contained 15 bases not matched to a gene. Per germline, CDR1 LGHDT and CDR2 YNNKEL (reference sequence). The CDR3 region is CASSQVTKGAIWGQETQYF. The CDR3 region has the DNA TGTGCCAGCAGCCAAGTGACGAAGGGGGCTATCTGGGGCCAAGAGACCCAGTACTTC.

J is TRBJ2-1 and V is TRBV5-4; TRBD2 matches 8 bases. Germline V gene lookup returns CDR1 SGHNT and CDR2 YYREEE (reference sequence). The length of the CDR3 is 17 residues. The V gene end was trimmed by 3 bases and the J gene end by 2 bases; junction bases not matched to a gene: 10. CDR3 sequence reads: CASSSGGSAGAYNEQFF. DNA for the CDR3: TGTGCCAGCAGCTCCGGAGGTTCAGCGGGGGCCTACAATGAGCAGTTCTTC.

For this clone: Other nucleotide sequences from this sample produce the same CDR3. The chain employs TRBV6-4 and TRBJ2-1, with 10 bases aligning to TRBD2. The CDR3 has 15 residues. Germline V gene lookup returns CDR1 MRHNA and CDR2 SNTAGT. J was trimmed by 5 bases and V by 6 bases; bases with no gene match: 7. The DNA for the CDR3 is TGTGCCAGCAGGAGGGTAGCGGGGGGTAACAATGAGCAGTTCTTC. It translates to CASRRVAGGNNEQFF.

The chain links TRBV19 to TRBJ2-1; weak D call: TRBD1 (6 bases). V was clipped by 6 bases and J by 4 bases, with 10 bases between them. The CDR3 is 13 amino acids. CDR1 and CDR2 (germline): LNHDA, SQIVND (reference sequence). CDR3 bases: TGTGCCAGTAGCCCAACAGGGTACAATGAGCAGTTCTTC. Encoded protein: CASSPTGYNEQFF.

This chain connects TRBV28 to TRBJ1-1, with D perhaps matching TRBD1 (5 bases). The CDR3 sequence is 11 residues long. Between the trimmed V and J ends, which lost 3 bases and 11 bases, there was a span of 10 bases. The V gene's germline CDR1 is MDHEN and CDR2 SYDVKM. The CDR3 DNA reads TGTGCCAGCAGTTTGCGGGGCGGCGCTTTCTTT. Encoded protein: CASSLRGGAFF.

The V gene is TRBV6-5, the J gene TRBJ1-5; TRBD1 agrees at 8 bases. The germline V gene encodes CDR1 MNHEY and CDR2 SVGAGI. This CDR3 is built from 14 residues. J gave up 5 bases and V 6 bases, and 6 bases lay outside the gene matches. The CDR3 is CASSSPTGDQPQHF. CDR3 nucleotides: TGTGCCAGCAGCAGCCCGACAGGGGATCAGCCCCAGCATTTT.

This rearrangement joins TRBV10-3 to TRBJ2-2; 9 bases are a match to TRBD2. Looked up from germline, CDR1 is ENHRY and CDR2 is SYGVKD. Trimming at V came to 0 bases and at J to 6 bases, leaving 5 bases not matched to a gene. This CDR3 is built from 16 residues. CDR3 sequence reads: CAISESAGGVAGELFF. CDR3 DNA: TGTGCCATCAGTGAGTCAGCGGGAGGTGTGGCCGGGGAGCTGTTTTTT.

The chain joins TRBV11-2 to TRBJ1-2; TRBD1 matches at 9 bases. Trimming at V came to 5 bases and at J to 4 bases, leaving 5 bases not matched to a gene. Germline loops: CDR1 SGHAT, CDR2 FQNNGV. CDR3 length: 14 residues. The CDR3 loop reads CASSPETGGYGYTF. The DNA of the CDR3 is TGTGCCAGCAGCCCCGAGACAGGGGGCTATGGCTACACCTTC.

V and J are TRBV2 and TRBJ2-7; weak D call: TRBD2 (6 bases). Per the germline V gene, CDR1 is SNHLY and CDR2 is FYNNEI. This CDR3 is built from 12 residues. Between the trimmed V and J ends, which lost 10 bases and 2 bases, there was a span of 12 bases. The CDR3 nucleotides are TGTGCCACTGGGGGGTTAACCTACGAGCAGTACTTC. Protein product: CATGGLTYEQYF.

This clone appeared a few times. The chain employs TRBV20-1 and TRBJ1-1; no definite D call. The CDR3 extends over 13 amino acids. Germline CDR1 reads DFQATT; CDR2 reads SNEGSKA (reference sequence). V was trimmed by 3 bases and J by 0 bases, leaving 8 bases between them. CDR3 protein: CSASSGLNTEAFF. CDR3 bases: TGCAGTGCTAGTTCTGGCTTGAACACTGAAGCTTTCTTT.

This clone was seen a handful of times. This rearrangement joins TRBV6-6 to TRBJ2-1; weak D call: TRBD2 (5 bases). Deletions cut 8 bases from V and 7 bases from J, with 9 bases between. The CDR3 spans 11 residues. Germline V CDR1 and CDR2: MNHNY, SVGAGI (reference sequence). In nucleotides, the CDR3 is TGTGCCAGCGGTCCGGGGAATGAGCAGTTCTTC. This encodes CASGPGNEQFF.

The rearrangement joins TRBV28 to TRBJ1-4; D is perhaps TRBD1 (6 bases). Trimming stripped 5 bases from V and 8 bases from J, with 18 bases between. Looked up from germline, CDR1 is MDHEN and CDR2 is SYDVKM. The length of the CDR3 is 15 residues. CDR3 nucleotides: TGTGCCAGCAGTGAAACAGGGAGATGGCAGGAAAAACTGTTTTTT. It codes for CASSETGRWQEKLFF.

The chain's CDR3 is CASSSWLKGSNEKLFF. The CDR3 DNA is TGTGCCAGCTCATCATGGCTTAAGGGGTCTAATGAAAAACTGTTTTTT. The rearrangement links TRBV18 to TRBJ1-4; perhaps TRBD1 as D (5 bases). Germline values: CDR1 KGHSH, CDR2 LQKENI. The CDR3 spans 16 residues. V lost 5 bases to trimming and J lost 3 bases, with 16 bases between them.

The V call is TRBV4-1, the J call TRBJ1-2; D is unresolved. This CDR3 contains 14 residues. Trimming stripped 3 bases from V and 3 bases from J, with 11 bases between. From germline, CDR1 is MGHRA and CDR2 YSYEKL. CDR3 nucleotides: TGCGCCAGCAGCCAGCGGTCAACCGACTATGGCTACACCTTC. It yields the protein CASSQRSTDYGYTF.

This clone was counted once. The chain is built from TRBV27 and TRBJ1-1; TRBD1 is a possible D gene (6 bases). The CDR3 consists of 13 residues. V lost 3 bases to trimming and J lost 7 bases, with 12 bases between them. Germline V gene data show CDR1 as MNHEY and CDR2 as SMNVEV (reference sequence). The CDR3 DNA follows: TGTGCCAGCAGTTTGGGGGCTCGGAGTGAAGCTTTCTTT. Translation gives CASSLGARSEAFF.

The CDR3 nucleotides are TGTGCCAGCAGCTTAACCCGGGACACCGGACCCGAGCAGTACTTC. It codes for CASSLTRDTGPEQYF. V usage is TRBV7-2 and J usage is TRBJ2-7, with D perhaps matching TRBD1 (6 bases). Trimming shortened V by 2 bases and J by 6 bases, and 17 bases separated the two germline ends. There are 15 residues in the CDR3. CDR1 and CDR2 from the germline V gene are SGHTA and FQGNSA. Full variable domain (missing parts from reference TRBV7-2 and TRBJ2-7): GAGVSQSPSNKVTEKGKDVELRCDPISGHTALYWYRQSLGQGLEFLIYFQGNSAPDKSGLPSDRFSAERTGGSVSTLTIQRTQQEDSAVYLCASSLTRDTGPEQYFGPGTRLTVT.

The chain combines TRBV4-1 with TRBJ1-1; no clear D. V lost 2 bases to trimming and J lost 2 bases, with 12 bases between them. In germline, CDR1 is MGHRA, CDR2 YSYEKL. The CDR3 length is 15 residues. This chain's CDR3 is CASSQRGQDNTEAFF. Written as DNA, the CDR3 is TGCGCCAGCAGCCAAAGAGGGCAAGATAACACTGAAGCTTTCTTT.

The chain couples TRBV4-2 to TRBJ2-1; the match to TRBD2 covers 8 bases. The CDR3 length is 17 residues. V dropped 1 base and J dropped 8; count of bases not matched to a gene: 13. Germline V gene data show CDR1 as LGHNA and CDR2 as YNFKEQ. The CDR3 coding sequence is TGTGCCAGCAGCCAAGGGGAGACGGGGGGGGAAACCGATGAGCAGTTCTTC. The encoded protein is CASSQGETGGETDEQFF.

The chain couples TRBV6-1 to TRBJ2-5; 11 bases map to TRBD2. There are 17 residues in the CDR3. V shed 1 base and J 1 base; nucleotides not matched to a gene: 5. Germline lookup yields CDR1 MNHNS and CDR2 SASEGT. CDR3 sequence reads: CASSEGLTSGVQETQYF. CDR3 DNA sequence: TGTGCCAGCAGTGAAGGGTTGACTAGCGGGGTCCAAGAGACCCAGTACTTC.

The chain joins TRBV11-1 to TRBJ1-1; 7 nucleotides align to TRBD1. The CDR3 extends over 14 amino acids. In germline, CDR1 is SGHAT, CDR2 FQDESV (reference sequence). Trimming cost V 4 bases and J 11 bases; bases outside gene matches: 13. The CDR3 spells CASSYSQEGASAFF. DNA of the CDR3: TGTGCCAGCAGCTACAGTCAGGAGGGGGCTTCGGCTTTCTTT.

The rearrangement uses TRBV12-3 or TRBV12-4 and TRBJ1-1, with TRBD1 as a possible D gene (6 bases). The V and J ends lost 6 bases and 6 bases respectively, with 11 bases between them. This CDR3 is 12 amino acids long. The CDR3 bases are TGTGCCAGCAGAGGGACAATCGCTGAAGCTTTCTTT. This sequence encodes CASRGTIAEAFF.

In its sample, this clone was seen a few times. V is TRBV12-3 or TRBV12-4 and J is TRBJ1-2; D perhaps matches TRBD1 (5 bases). The CDR3 contains 13 residues. Trimming removed 10 bases at V and 8 bases at J, with 20 bases between. CDR3 sequence (DNA): TGTGCCACCCCTCTAGGGGATGGTTGGGGCTACACCTTC. It translates to CATPLGDGWGYTF.

The J gene is TRBJ1-2, the V gene TRBV14; no firm D call. The CDR3 is 13 amino acids. Deletions cut 4 bases from V and 1 base from J, with 7 bases between. Germline loops: CDR1 SGHDN, CDR2 FVKESK. CDR3 in DNA: TGTGCCAGCAGCCTCGGTATTAACTATGGCTACACCTTC. Encoded protein: CASSLGINYGYTF.